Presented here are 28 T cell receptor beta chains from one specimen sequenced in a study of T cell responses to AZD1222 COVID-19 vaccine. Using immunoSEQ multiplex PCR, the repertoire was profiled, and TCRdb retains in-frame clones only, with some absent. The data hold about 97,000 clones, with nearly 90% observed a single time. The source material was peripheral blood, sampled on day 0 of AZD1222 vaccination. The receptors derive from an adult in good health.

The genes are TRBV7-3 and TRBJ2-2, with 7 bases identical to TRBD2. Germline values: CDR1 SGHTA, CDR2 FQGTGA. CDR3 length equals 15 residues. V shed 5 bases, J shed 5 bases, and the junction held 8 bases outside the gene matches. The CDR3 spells CASSRGRGETGELFF. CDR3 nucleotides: TGTGCCAGCAGCCGCGGTCGGGGGGAGACCGGGGAGCTGTTTTTT.

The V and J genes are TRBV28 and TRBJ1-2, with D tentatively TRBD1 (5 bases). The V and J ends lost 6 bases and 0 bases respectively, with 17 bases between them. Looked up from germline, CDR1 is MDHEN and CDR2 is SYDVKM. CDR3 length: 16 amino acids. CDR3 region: CASSPPRGAANYGYTF. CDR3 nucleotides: TGTGCCAGCAGCCCTCCCCGCGGGGCAGCTAACTATGGCTACACCTTC.

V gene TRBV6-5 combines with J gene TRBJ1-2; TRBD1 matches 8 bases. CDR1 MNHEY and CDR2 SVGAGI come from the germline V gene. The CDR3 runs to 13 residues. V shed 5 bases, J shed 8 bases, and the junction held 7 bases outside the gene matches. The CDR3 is CASSSGTGAGYTF. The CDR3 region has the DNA TGTGCCAGCAGTAGCGGGACAGGAGCCGGCTACACCTTC.

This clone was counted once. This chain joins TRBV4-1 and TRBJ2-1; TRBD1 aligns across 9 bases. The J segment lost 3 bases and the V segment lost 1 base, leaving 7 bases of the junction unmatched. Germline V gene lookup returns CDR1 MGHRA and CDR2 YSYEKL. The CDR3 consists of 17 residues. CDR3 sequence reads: CASSQARRTGVYNEQFF. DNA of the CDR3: TGCGCCAGCAGCCAAGCCAGACGGACAGGGGTCTACAATGAGCAGTTCTTC.

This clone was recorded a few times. CDR3 coding DNA: TGTGCCAGCAGCGCAAGAGGGGACCGAATAGGCTATGGCTACACCTTC. Amino acid sequence: CASSARGDRIGYGYTF. The V call is TRBV9, the J call TRBJ1-2; tentative D call: TRBD1 (5 bases). This CDR3 spans 16 amino acids. The V gene's germline CDR1 is SGDLS and CDR2 YYNGEE. Trimming pared 3 bases from V and 4 bases from J, leaving 19 bases between.

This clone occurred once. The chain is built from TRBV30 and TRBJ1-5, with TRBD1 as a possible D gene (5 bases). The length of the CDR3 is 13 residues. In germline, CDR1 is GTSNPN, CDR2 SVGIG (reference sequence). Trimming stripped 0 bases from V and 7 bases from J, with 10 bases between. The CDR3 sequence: CAWSVTRGQPQHF. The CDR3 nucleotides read TGTGCCTGGAGTGTCACTAGGGGACAGCCCCAGCATTTT. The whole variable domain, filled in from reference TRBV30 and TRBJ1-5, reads SQTIHQWPATLVQPVGSPLSLECTVEGTSNPNLYWYRQAAGRGLQLLFYSVGIGQISSEVPQNLSASRPQDRQFILSSKKLLLSDSGFYLCAWSVTRGQPQHFGDGTRLSIL.

The CDR3 coding sequence is TGTGCCAGCAGCCCTAAGACCTCCTACGAGCAGTACTTC. This sequence encodes CASSPKTSYEQYF. The chain employs TRBV7-9 and TRBJ2-7; D is ambiguous. The germline V and J ends were trimmed by 5 bases and 0 bases, with 8 bases remaining between them. The CDR3 has 13 residues. The germline gives CDR1 SEHNR, CDR2 FQNEAQ (reference sequence).

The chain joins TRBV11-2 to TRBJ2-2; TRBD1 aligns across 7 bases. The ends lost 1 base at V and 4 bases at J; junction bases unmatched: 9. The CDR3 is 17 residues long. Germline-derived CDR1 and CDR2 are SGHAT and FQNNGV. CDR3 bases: TGTGCCAGCAGCTTAGCCTCAACTAACAGGGGCACCGGGGAGCTGTTTTTT. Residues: CASSLASTNRGTGELFF.

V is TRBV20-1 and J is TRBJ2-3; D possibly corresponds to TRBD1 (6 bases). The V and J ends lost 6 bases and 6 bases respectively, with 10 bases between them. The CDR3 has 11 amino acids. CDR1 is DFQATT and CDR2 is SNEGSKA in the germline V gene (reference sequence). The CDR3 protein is CSAGAGDTQYF. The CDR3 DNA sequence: TGCAGTGCGGGGGCAGGGGATACGCAGTATTTT.

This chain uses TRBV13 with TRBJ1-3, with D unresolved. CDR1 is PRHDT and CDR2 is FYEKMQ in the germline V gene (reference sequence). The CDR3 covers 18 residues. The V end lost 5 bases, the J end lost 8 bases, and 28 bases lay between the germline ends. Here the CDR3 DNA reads TGTGCCAGCAGCAACCAGCTGATTACCGGACCCAAATGGGACACCATATATTTT. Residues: CASSNQLITGPKWDTIYF.

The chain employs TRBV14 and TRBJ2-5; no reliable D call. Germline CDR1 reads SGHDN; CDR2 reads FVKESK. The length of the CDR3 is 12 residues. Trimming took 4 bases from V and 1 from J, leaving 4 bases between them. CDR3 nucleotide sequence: TGTGCCAGCAGCCTCCTCCAAGAGACCCAGTACTTC. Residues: CASSLLQETQYF.

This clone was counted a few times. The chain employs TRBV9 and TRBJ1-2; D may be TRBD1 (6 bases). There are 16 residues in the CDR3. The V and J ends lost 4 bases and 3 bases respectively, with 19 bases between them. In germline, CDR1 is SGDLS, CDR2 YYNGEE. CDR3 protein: CASSSAGGQDYYGYTF. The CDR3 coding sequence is TGTGCCAGCAGCTCCGCCGGGGGGCAGGATTACTATGGCTACACCTTC.

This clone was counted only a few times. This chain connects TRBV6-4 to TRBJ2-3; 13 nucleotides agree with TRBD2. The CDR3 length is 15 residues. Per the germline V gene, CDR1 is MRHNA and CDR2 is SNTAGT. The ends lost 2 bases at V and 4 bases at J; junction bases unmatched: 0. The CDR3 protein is CASSDTSGGADTQYF. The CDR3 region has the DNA TGTGCCAGCAGTGACACTAGCGGGGGGGCAGATACGCAGTATTTT.

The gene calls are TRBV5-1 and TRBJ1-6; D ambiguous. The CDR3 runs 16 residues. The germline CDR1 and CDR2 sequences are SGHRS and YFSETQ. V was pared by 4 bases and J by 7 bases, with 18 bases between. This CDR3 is CASSRTYSGLNSPLHF. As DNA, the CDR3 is TGCGCCAGCAGCCGAACTTACTCCGGGTTGAATTCACCCCTCCACTTT.

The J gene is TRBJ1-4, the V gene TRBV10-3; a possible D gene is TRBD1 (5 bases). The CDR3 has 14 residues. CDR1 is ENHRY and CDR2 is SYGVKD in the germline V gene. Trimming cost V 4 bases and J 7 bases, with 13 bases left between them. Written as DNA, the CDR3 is TGTGCCATCAGTGGGGGCGGCGGGCCTGAAAAACTGTTTTTT. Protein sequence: CAISGGGGPEKLFF.

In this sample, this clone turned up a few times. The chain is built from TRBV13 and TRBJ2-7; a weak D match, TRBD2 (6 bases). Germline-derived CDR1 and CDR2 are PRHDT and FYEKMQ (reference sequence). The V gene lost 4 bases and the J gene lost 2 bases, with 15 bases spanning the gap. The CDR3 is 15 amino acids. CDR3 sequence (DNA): TGTGCCAGCAGCTCAAGGAGGGCGGGGACCTACGAGCAGTACTTC. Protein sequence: CASSSRRAGTYEQYF.

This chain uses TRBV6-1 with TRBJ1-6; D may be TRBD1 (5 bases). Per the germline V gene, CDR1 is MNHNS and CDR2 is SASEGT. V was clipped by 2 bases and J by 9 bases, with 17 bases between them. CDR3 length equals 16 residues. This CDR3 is CASSERTAGQGSPLHF. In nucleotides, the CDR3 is TGTGCCAGCAGTGAACGTACCGCAGGGCAGGGTTCACCCCTCCACTTT.

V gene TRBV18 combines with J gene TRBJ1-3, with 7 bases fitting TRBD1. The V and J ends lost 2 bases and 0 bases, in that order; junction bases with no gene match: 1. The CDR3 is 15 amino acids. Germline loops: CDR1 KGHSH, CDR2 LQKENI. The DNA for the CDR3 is TGTGCCAGCTCACCATGGGACAGCTCTGGAAACACCATATATTTT. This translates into CASSPWDSSGNTIYF.

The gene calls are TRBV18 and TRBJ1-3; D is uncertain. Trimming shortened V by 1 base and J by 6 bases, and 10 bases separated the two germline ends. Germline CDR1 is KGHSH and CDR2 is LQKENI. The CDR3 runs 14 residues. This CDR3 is CASSPQARENTIYF. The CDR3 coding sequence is TGTGCCAGCTCACCACAGGCTCGGGAAAACACCATATATTTT.

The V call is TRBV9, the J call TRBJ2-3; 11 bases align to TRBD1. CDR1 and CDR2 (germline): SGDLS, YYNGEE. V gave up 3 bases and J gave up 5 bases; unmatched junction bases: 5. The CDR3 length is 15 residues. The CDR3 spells CASSGGQGALDTQYF. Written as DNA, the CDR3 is TGTGCCAGCAGCGGAGGACAGGGGGCGTTAGATACGCAGTATTTT.

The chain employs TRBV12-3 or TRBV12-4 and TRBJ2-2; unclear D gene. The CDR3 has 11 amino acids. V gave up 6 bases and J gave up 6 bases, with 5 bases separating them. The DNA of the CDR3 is TGTGCCAGCAGCCGCGCCGGGGAGCTGTTTTTT. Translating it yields CASSRAGELFF.

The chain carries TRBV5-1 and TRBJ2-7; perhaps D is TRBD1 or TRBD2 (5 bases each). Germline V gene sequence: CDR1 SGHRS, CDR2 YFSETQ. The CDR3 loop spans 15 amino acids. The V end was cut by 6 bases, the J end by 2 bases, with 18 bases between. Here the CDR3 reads CASKRGVTPAYEQYF. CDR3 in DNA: TGCGCCAGCAAGCGAGGGGTAACTCCGGCCTACGAGCAGTACTTC.

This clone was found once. CDR3 DNA: TGTGCCAGCAGCAAAAGCGAAGTTGGCGGCTACACCTTC. It is translated as CASSKSEVGGYTF. The J gene is TRBJ1-2, the V gene TRBV3-1 (or the pseudogene TRBV3-2); D gene uncertain. The CDR3 sequence is 13 residues long. Germline loops: CDR1 LGHDT, CDR2 YNNKEL (reference sequence). Deletions cut 5 bases from V and 8 bases from J, with 15 bases between.

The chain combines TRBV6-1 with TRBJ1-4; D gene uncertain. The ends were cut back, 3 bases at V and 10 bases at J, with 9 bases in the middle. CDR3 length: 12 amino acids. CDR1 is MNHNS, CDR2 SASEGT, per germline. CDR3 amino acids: CASSDWAVKLFF. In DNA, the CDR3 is TGTGCCAGCAGTGATTGGGCGGTAAAACTGTTTTTT.

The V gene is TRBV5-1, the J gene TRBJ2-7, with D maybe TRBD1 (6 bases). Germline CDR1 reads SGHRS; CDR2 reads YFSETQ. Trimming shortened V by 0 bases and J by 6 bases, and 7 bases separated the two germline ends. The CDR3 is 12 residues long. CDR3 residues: CASSLGGGEQYF. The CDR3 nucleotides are TGCGCCAGCAGCTTGGGAGGGGGCGAGCAGTACTTC.

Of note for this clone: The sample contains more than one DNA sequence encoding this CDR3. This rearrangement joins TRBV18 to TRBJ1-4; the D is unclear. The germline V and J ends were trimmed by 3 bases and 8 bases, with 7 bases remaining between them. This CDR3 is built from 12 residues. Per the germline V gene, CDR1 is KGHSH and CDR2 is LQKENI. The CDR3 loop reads CASSPLGEKLFF. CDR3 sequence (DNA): TGTGCCAGCTCACCTTTGGGAGAAAAACTGTTTTTT.

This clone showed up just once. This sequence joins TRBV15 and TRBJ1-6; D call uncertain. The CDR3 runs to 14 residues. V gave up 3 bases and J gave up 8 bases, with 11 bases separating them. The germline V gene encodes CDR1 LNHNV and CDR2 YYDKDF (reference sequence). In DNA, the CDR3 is TGTGCCACCAGCAGTGACGTAAGGCATTCACCCCTCCACTTT. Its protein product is CATSSDVRHSPLHF.

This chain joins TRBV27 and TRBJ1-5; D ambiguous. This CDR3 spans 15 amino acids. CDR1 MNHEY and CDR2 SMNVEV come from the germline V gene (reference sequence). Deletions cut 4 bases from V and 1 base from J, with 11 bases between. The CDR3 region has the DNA TGTGCCAGCAGTTGGGCCTCGTGGAGCAATCAGCCCCAGCATTTT. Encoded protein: CASSWASWSNQPQHF.